Presented here are 21 T cell receptor beta chains from one specimen sequenced in a study of cytotoxic CD8 clonotypes in ibrutinib-treated CLL. Measured with immunoSEQ multiplex PCR; TCRdb has only the in-frame clones, and not every one. Counted here are some 23,000 clones, around 74% occurring once; the ten biggest clones make up roughly 51%. The starting material was PBMCs, obtained at disease progression, from a patient treated with ibrutinib. Receptors originate from a human donor with chronic lymphocytic leukemia.

The chain recombines TRBV5-5 with TRBJ2-7; 9 bases fit TRBD2. With 0 bases clipped from V and 6 bases from J, the junction kept 7 bases outside the gene matches. The length of the CDR3 is 15 residues. Per germline, CDR1 SGHKS and CDR2 YYEKEE (reference sequence). CDR3 region: CASSLVGTSKFEQYF. The CDR3, as DNA: TGTGCCAGCAGCTTGGTTGGGACTAGCAAATTCGAGCAGTACTTC.

This clone was recorded only once. This chain links TRBV11-2 with TRBJ2-1, with D possibly being TRBD1 (6 bases). Germline CDR1 SGHAT, CDR2 FQNNGV. The CDR3 consists of 15 residues. V was shortened by 1 base and J by 6 bases, with 13 bases between the two germline ends. In DNA, the CDR3 is TGTGCCAGCAGCTTAGCAGGGGTAGTAGGCAATGAGCAGTTCTTC. This encodes CASSLAGVVGNEQFF.

CDR3 sequence: CASSSISSGELFF. CDR3 sequence (DNA): TGTGCCAGCAGCTCCATTTCGTCCGGGGAGCTGTTTTTT. This chain joins TRBV7-9 and TRBJ2-2; D not resolved. Per germline, CDR1 SEHNR and CDR2 FQNEAQ (reference sequence). Deletions cut 4 bases from V and 6 bases from J, with 9 bases between. This CDR3 is 13 amino acids long.

As to this clone: The junction does not match germline at one end; this may be a read error. The J gene is TRBJ1-2, the V gene TRBV2, with a tentative D call TRBD1 (6 bases). The CDR3 extends over 10 amino acids. Germline CDR1 SNHLY, CDR2 FYNNEI. The CDR3 sequence is CASRLQGCTF. The CDR3 coding sequence is TGTGCCAGCAGGTTACAGGGCTGCACCTTC.

This clone has only a few counts. The chain joins TRBV7-9 to TRBJ2-2, with TRBD1 as a possible D gene (7 bases). In germline, CDR1 is SEHNR, CDR2 FQNEAQ (reference sequence). V lost 3 bases to trimming and J lost 5 bases, with 13 bases between them. This CDR3 has 15 amino acids. As DNA, the CDR3 is TGTGCCAGCAGCTTCTGGGCAGGGGGGACCGGGGAGCTGTTTTTT. Translating it yields CASSFWAGGTGELFF.

This clone was picked up a small number of times. This sequence joins TRBV4-1 and TRBJ2-7, with a weak D call TRBD1 (6 bases). The germline V and J ends were trimmed by 0 bases and 3 bases, with 12 bases remaining between them. The CDR3 consists of 15 residues. The V gene's germline CDR1 is MGHRA and CDR2 YSYEKL. In DNA form, the CDR3 reads TGCGCCAGCAGCCAAGAGGCCGGACAGAGCTACGAGCAGTACTTC. Its translation: CASSQEAGQSYEQYF.

The CDR3 bases are TGTGCCAGCAGTATGGGCCCTTACGGTGAAAAACTGTTTTTT. Protein product: CASSMGPYGEKLFF. The V gene is TRBV6-5, the J gene TRBJ1-4, with D uncertain. Trimming took 5 bases from V and 7 from J, leaving 14 bases between them. CDR3 length: 14 amino acids. Germline values: CDR1 MNHEY, CDR2 SVGAGI.

Only one count was recorded for this clone. CDR3 sequence: CASSLAGRGYGYTF. As DNA, the CDR3 is TGTGCCAGCAGCTTAGCCGGCAGAGGCTATGGCTACACCTTC. This chain connects TRBV7-2 to TRBJ1-2; no reliable D call. This CDR3 comprises 14 residues. Germline lookup yields CDR1 SGHTA and CDR2 FQGNSA. V was trimmed by 0 bases and J by 4 bases, leaving 9 bases between them.

This chain uses TRBV4-1 with TRBJ1-5, with TRBD1 matching over 9 bases. This CDR3 region has 15 residues. Germline CDR1 is MGHRA and CDR2 is YSYEKL. V shed 2 bases and J 2 bases; nucleotides not matched to a gene: 1. CDR3 sequence: CASSQWTGGNQPQHF. In DNA, the CDR3 is TGCGCCAGCAGCCAATGGACAGGGGGCAATCAGCCCCAGCATTTT.

The chain is built from TRBV5-1 and TRBJ2-3; D ambiguous. The germline V and J ends were trimmed by 0 bases and 3 bases, with 8 bases remaining between them. This CDR3 has 14 amino acids. Germline V gives CDR1 SGHRS, CDR2 YFSETQ. CDR3 amino acids: CASSLDPGTDTQYF. CDR3 in DNA: TGCGCCAGCAGCTTGGATCCGGGTACAGATACGCAGTATTTT.

V gene TRBV27 combines with J gene TRBJ2-6, with D uncertain. The CDR3 covers 13 residues. CDR1 and CDR2 (germline): MNHEY, SMNVEV (reference sequence). Trimming stripped 8 bases from V and 2 bases from J, with 7 bases between. Here the CDR3 reads CASANTGANVLTF. Written as DNA, the CDR3 is TGTGCCAGCGCTAATACTGGGGCCAACGTCCTGACTTTC.

This clone was seen only once. The V gene is TRBV27, the J gene TRBJ2-5; D may be TRBD1 or TRBD2 (7 bases each). Germline lookup yields CDR1 MNHEY and CDR2 SMNVEV (reference sequence). CDR3 length equals 14 residues. Deletions cut 5 bases from V and 4 bases from J, with 14 bases between. The CDR3 DNA reads as TGTGCCAGCAGTCCCTCAGGGGGGGCAGAGACCCAGTACTTC. Translating it yields CASSPSGGAETQYF.

The rearrangement joins TRBV27 to TRBJ1-2, with unresolved D. The ends were cut back, 6 bases at V and 1 base at J, with 12 bases in the middle. The germline gives CDR1 MNHEY, CDR2 SMNVEV (reference sequence). CDR3 length: 14 residues. In DNA, the CDR3 is TGTGCCAGCAGCCGGGCCTCAAGTAACTATGGCTACACCTTC. It is translated as CASSRASSNYGYTF.

This clone was seen a single time. This chain joins TRBV7-9 and TRBJ2-2; a possible D gene is TRBD1 (6 bases). This CDR3 is 16 amino acids long. The germline V and J ends were trimmed by 5 bases and 1 base, with 14 bases remaining between them. CDR1 and CDR2 (germline): SEHNR, FQNEAQ (reference sequence). The CDR3 nucleotides read TGTGCCAGCAGCCAACGGGGACATCTGAACACCGGGGAGCTGTTTTTT. Encoded protein: CASSQRGHLNTGELFF. Full variable domain (remainder filled in from reference TRBV7-9 and TRBJ2-2): DTGVSQNPRHKITKRGQNVTFRCDPISEHNRLYWYRQTLGQGPEFLTYFQNEAQLEKSRLLSDRFSAERPKGSFSTLEIQRTEQGDSAMYLCASSQRGHLNTGELFFGEGSRLTVL.

Turning to this clone: Mismatch with germline at one junction end may stem from a read error. The chain is built from TRBV19 and TRBJ2-2; D unresolved. Looked up from germline, CDR1 is LNHDA and CDR2 is SQIVND (reference sequence). CDR3 length: 13 amino acids. The CDR3 sequence: CASSVENTGELFF. The CDR3 DNA reads as TGTGCCAGTAGTGTAGAGAACACCGGGGAGCTGTTTTTT.

This chain connects TRBV7-2 to TRBJ1-3; weak D call: TRBD1 (5 bases). Germline V CDR1 and CDR2: SGHTA, FQGNSA. Between the trimmed V and J ends, which lost 5 bases and 8 bases, there was a span of 13 bases. The length of the CDR3 is 13 residues. The CDR3 here is CASSPGRGYTIYF. The CDR3 coding sequence is TGTGCCAGCAGCCCGGGGCGGGGTTACACCATATATTTT.

The J gene is TRBJ2-6, the V gene TRBV27; maybe TRBD1 (6 bases). The germline V and J ends were trimmed by 5 bases and 4 bases, with 12 bases remaining between them. The CDR3 runs 15 residues. The V gene's germline CDR1 is MNHEY and CDR2 SMNVEV (reference sequence). The CDR3 here is CASSARGSGANVLTF. DNA of the CDR3: TGTGCCAGCAGTGCTAGGGGGTCAGGGGCCAACGTCCTGACTTTC.

The chain is built from TRBV27 and TRBJ2-5; D not resolved. CDR1 MNHEY and CDR2 SMNVEV come from the germline V gene (reference sequence). V was clipped by 5 bases and J by 1 base, with 8 bases between them. The CDR3 has 13 residues. The CDR3 nucleotides read TGTGCCAGCAGTCCCCGGGCCCAAGAGACCCAGTACTTC. Its protein product is CASSPRAQETQYF.

This clone was seen a few times. The V call is TRBV7-8, the J call TRBJ2-7, with 8 positions matching TRBD1. This CDR3 region has 15 residues. The J segment lost 0 bases and the V segment lost 1 base, leaving 2 bases of the junction unmatched. CDR1 and CDR2 from the germline V gene are SGHVS and FQNEAQ. The CDR3: CASSLDRGVSYEQYF. The CDR3 DNA reads TGTGCCAGCAGCTTAGACAGGGGGGTCTCCTACGAGCAGTACTTC.

This sequence joins TRBV6-5 and TRBJ1-4; TRBD1 might be the D (6 bases). Germline assignment: CDR1 MNHEY and CDR2 SVGAGI. The length of the CDR3 is 14 residues. Deletions cut 2 bases from V and 5 bases from J, with 9 bases between. CDR3 sequence (DNA): TGTGCCAGCAGTTACGGGGGGGCGAATGAAAAACTGTTTTTT. This codes for CASSYGGANEKLFF.

The chain links TRBV4-3 to TRBJ2-2; 9 bases align to TRBD1. This CDR3 contains 16 residues. The germline V gene encodes CDR1 LGHNA and CDR2 YSLEER. J lost 6 bases, V lost 3 bases, and 8 bases had no gene match. The CDR3 DNA sequence: TGCGCCAGCAGCCATGGTCCGGGACAGGGATCCGGGGAGCTGTTTTTT. Its translation: CASSHGPGQGSGELFF.